This T cell receptor (beta chain) was sequenced in a study of blood T cell repertoires in COVID-19. Study as a whole: The United States, Italy and Spain provided the acute and convalescent COVID-19 samples. T cells, B-cell-depleted T cells, or PBMCs provided the cDNA or gDNA that served as material.

Per the authors' pipeline: Counts of nucleated cells, estimated from reference gene primer amplification, were obtained. Sequencing used immunoSEQ multiplex PCR; TCRdb keeps in-frame clones, though not all of them. V and J calls and clone size come straight from that table; D and trimming were deduced from the DNA. Of around 140,000 clones listed, roughly nine tenths are singletons. V shed 0 bases and J shed 1 base, with 6 bases lying between them. Germline V gives CDR1 MNHEY, CDR2 SMNVEV (reference sequence). The CDR3 contains 14 residues. This sequence joins TRBV27 and TRBJ2-5; D is uncertain. The specimen was peripheral blood. The receptor was derived from a man between 18 and 35 years old with COVID-19, enrolled during active disease. CDR3 protein: CASSLSRIQETQYF. The DNA of the CDR3 is TGTGCCAGCAGTTTATCGCGGATCCAAGAGACCCAGTACTTC.